This is a list of T cell receptor beta chains from one sample in a study of identical twins. TCRdb independently ran MiXCR on the 5' RACE reads; one entry per CDR3 protein. The sample yields roughly 1,500,000 distinct CDR3 sequences, about 30% seen once. Input material: cord blood. These receptors all come from a newborn girl in good health. CDR3s include the opening cysteine and the closing phenylalanine or tryptophan. The D gene is left open where the match is weak. Clone size is stated in some rows and not others, as once, few, many or a class when expanded.

J	V	size	D	DNA	CDR3
TRBJ1-5	TRBV7-2	.	.	TGTGCCAGCAGCTTACGGGCAGGGCCTATTAGCAATCAGCCCCAGCATTTT	CASSLRAGPISNQPQHF
TRBJ2-7	TRBV2	.	.	TGTGCCACCGGTAGGGACTTAGGGCACGAGCAGTACTTC	CATGRDLGHEQYF
TRBJ1-6	TRBV27	few	.	TGTGCCAGCAGACGGACATCTTATAATTCACCCCTCCACTTT	CASRRTSYNSPLHF
TRBJ2-3	TRBV10-1	few	.	TGCGCCAGCAGTGAGTTGCGAGGGAGCACAGATACGCAGTATTTT	CASSELRGSTDTQYF
TRBJ2-1	TRBV20-1	.	.	TGCAGTGCTAGAGATCACGGTCAAGGGCCCTACGAGCAGTTCTTC	CSARDHGQGPYEQFF
TRBJ1-1	TRBV4-1	.	TRBD1	TGCGCCAGCAGCCAACCTTACAGGGGAGGGGCTGAAGCTTTCTTT	CASSQPYRGGAEAFF
TRBJ1-2	TRBV7-9	.	.	TGTACCAGCAGCTTAGACTATGGCTACACCTTT	CTSSLDYGYTF
TRBJ2-7	TRBV20-1	.	TRBD1	TGCAGTGCTAGATCACCATCCGGGACAGGCTACGAGCAGTACTTC	CSARSPSGTGYEQYF
TRBJ1-1	TRBV6-1	.	.	TGTGCCAGCAGTTCCCGACAGTCCCAGAACACTGAAGCTTTCTTT	CASSSRQSQNTEAFF
TRBJ2-4	TRBV3-1	.	TRBD1	TGTGCCAGCAGCCAAGATCCAAGACAGGGGTTGTACTTC	CASSQDPRQGLYF
TRBJ1-1	TRBV24-1	few	.	TGTGCCACCAGTGACCAACCGGGACGGGAAAACACTGAAGCTTTCTTT	CATSDQPGRENTEAFF
TRBJ1-4	TRBV7-8	.	.	TGTGCCAGCAGCCCACTACCACGGGCAACTAATGAAAAACTGTTTTTT	CASSPLPRATNEKLFF
TRBJ2-6	TRBV28	few	.	TGTGCCAGCAGTGGGGCCGAACCGGGACATAACCACTCTGGGGCCAACGTCCTGACTTTC	CASSGAEPGHNHSGANVLTF
TRBJ2-7	TRBV6-6	.	.	TGTGCCAGCAGTTACTCGATTGCCTACGTGCAGTACTTC	CASSYSIAYVQYF
TRBJ2-1	TRBV28	.	.	TGTGCCAGCCTTCCTTTGAGCTCCTACAATGAGCAGTTCTTC	CASLPLSSYNEQFF
TRBJ2-3	TRBV7-9	.	TRBD2	TGTGCCAGCAGCTTAGAAGTCGCGGGAGGCGGGACGCAGTATTTT	CASSLEVAGGGTQYF
TRBJ1-1	TRBV12-3/TRBV12-4	.	.	TGTGCCAGCAGTTTTGGGGGTCTTGTAGCTTTCTTT	CASSFGGLVAFF
TRBJ2-7	TRBV20-1	few	TRBD1	TGCAGTGCTAGTCGGGACAGGTGGATCGAGCAGTACTTC	CSASRDRWIEQYF
TRBJ2-3	TRBV6-5	.	TRBD1	TGTGCCAGCAGTTACTCACCCCACCGACAGGGGAGCCCAGATACGCAGTATTTT	CASSYSPHRQGSPDTQYF
TRBJ2-5	TRBV7-8	.	TRBD2	TGTGCCAGCAGCTTAGTGATTAGCGGGAGATCCAGGGAGACCCAGTACTTC	CASSLVISGRSRETQYF
TRBJ2-4	TRBV5-1	.	TRBD2	TGCGCCAGCAGCGCGGGGAGCGGGGGGAACATTCAGTACTTC	CASSAGSGGNIQYF
TRBJ2-3	TRBV27	few	.	TGTGCCAGCAGTTTATCTAGATCGCGTACAGATACGCAGTATTTT	CASSLSRSRTDTQYF
TRBJ1-1	TRBV6-5	few	.	TGTGCCAGCAGGGCGTCGCGGACGAACACTGAAGCTTTCTTT	CASRASRTNTEAFF
TRBJ1-1	TRBV20-1	once	TRBD1	TGCAGTGCTAGGCCCCGACAGGGAATGGGGCTCAACACTGAAGCTTTCTTT	CSARPRQGMGLNTEAFF
TRBJ2-1	TRBV5-1	.	.	TGCGCCAGCAGCTTAACGGGACTCACATCGGAGCAGTTCTTC	CASSLTGLTSEQFF
TRBJ1-1	TRBV6-1	.	TRBD1	TGTGCCAGCACTGGACAGGGGGTATGGACTGAAGCTTTCTTT	CASTGQGVWTEAFF
TRBJ2-1	TRBV3-1	few	.	TGTGCCAGCAGCCAAGCCGGCCGCTACGACTACAATGAGCAGTTCTTC	CASSQAGRYDYNEQFF
TRBJ2-5	TRBV5-1	few	.	TGCGCCAGCAGCTTCTGGACAGTTTACAATGAGCAGTACTTC	CASSFWTVYNEQYF
TRBJ2-1	TRBV7-2	few	TRBD2	TGTGCCAGCAGCTTACACGGGACTAGCGGGCCTTCCTACAATGAGCAGTTCTTC	CASSLHGTSGPSYNEQFF
TRBJ1-1	TRBV10-3	.	.	TGTGCCATCAGGGACTGGGATAGCACTGAAGCTTTCTTT	CAIRDWDSTEAFF
TRBJ2-1	TRBV3-1	few	.	TGTGCCAGCAGCCCCGCCGGGGAGTTAGTCTACAATGAGCAGTTCTTC	CASSPAGELVYNEQFF
TRBJ2-4	TRBV6-1	.	TRBD2	TGTGCCAGCAGTCGACTAGCGGGAGGCAAAAACATTCAGTACTTC	CASSRLAGGKNIQYF
TRBJ2-1	TRBV28	.	TRBD2	TGTGCCAGCCTCAAACGGCGGGAGGGCCTGAATGAGCAGTTCTTC	CASLKRREGLNEQFF
TRBJ2-3	TRBV27	.	.	TGTGCCAGCAGTCCGTTGGGGTCTAGCACAGATACGCAGTATTTT	CASSPLGSSTDTQYF
TRBJ2-7	TRBV5-1	.	TRBD2	TGCGCCAGCAGCTTGGGGTTTCTAGCGGGAGCTAACAATGAGCAGTACTTC	CASSLGFLAGANNEQYF